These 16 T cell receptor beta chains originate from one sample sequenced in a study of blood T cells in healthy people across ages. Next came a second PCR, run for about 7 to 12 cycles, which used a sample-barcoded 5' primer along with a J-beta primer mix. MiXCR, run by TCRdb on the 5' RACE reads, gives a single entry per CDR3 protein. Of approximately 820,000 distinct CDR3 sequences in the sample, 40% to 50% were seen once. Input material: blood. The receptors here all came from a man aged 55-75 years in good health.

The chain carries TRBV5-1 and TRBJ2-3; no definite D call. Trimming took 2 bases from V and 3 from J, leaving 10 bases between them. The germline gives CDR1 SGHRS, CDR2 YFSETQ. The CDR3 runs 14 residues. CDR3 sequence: CASSLRSRTDTQYF. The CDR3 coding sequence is TGCGCCAGCAGCTTACGATCGAGGACAGATACGCAGTATTTT. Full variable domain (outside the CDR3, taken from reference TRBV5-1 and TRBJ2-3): KAGVTQTPRYLIKTRGQQVTLSCSPISGHRSVSWYQQTPGQGLQFLFEYFSETQRNKGNFPGRFSGRQFSNSRSEMNVSTLELGDSALYLCASSLRSRTDTQYFGPGTRLTVL.

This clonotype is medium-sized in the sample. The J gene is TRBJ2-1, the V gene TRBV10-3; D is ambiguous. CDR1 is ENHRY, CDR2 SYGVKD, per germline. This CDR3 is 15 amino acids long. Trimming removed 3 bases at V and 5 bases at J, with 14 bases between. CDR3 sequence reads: CAISDNSRANNEQFF. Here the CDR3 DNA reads TGTGCCATCAGTGATAACTCTAGGGCGAACAATGAGCAGTTCTTC.

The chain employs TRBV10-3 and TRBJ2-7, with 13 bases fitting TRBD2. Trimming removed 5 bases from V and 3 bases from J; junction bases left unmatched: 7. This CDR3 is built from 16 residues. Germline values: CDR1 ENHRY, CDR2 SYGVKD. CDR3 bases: TGTGCCATCAGTACTAGCGGGGGGGCAGAGGGCTACGAGCAGTACTTC. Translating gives CAISTSGGAEGYEQYF.

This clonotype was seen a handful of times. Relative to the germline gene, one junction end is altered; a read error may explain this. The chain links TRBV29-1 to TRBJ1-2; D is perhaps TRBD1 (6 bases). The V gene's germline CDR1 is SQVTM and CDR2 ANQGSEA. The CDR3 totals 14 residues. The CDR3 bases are TGCAGCGTCCCTAGTGGGGGGGCTTACTATGGTTACACCTTC. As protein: CSVPSGGAYYGYTF.

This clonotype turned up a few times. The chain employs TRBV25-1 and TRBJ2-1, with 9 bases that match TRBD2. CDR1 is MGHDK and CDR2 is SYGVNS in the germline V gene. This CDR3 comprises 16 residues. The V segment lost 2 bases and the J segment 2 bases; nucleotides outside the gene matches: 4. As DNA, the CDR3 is TGTGCCAGCAGTGAAGTCAGCGGGGGGCCCTACAATGAGCAGTTCTTC. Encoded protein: CASSEVSGGPYNEQFF. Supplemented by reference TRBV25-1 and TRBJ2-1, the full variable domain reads EADIYQTPRYLVIGTGKKITLECSQTMGHDKMYWYQQDPGMELHLIHYSYGVNSTEKGDLSSESTVSRIRTEHFPLTLESARPSHTSQYLCASSEVSGGPYNEQFFGPGTRLTVL.

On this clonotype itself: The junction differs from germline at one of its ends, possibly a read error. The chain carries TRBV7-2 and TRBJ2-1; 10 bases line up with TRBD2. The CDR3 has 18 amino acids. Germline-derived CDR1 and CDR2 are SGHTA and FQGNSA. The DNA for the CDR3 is TGTGCCAGCAGCTTAGCGTCACTAGCGGGGAGATCCTACAAGGAGCAGTTCTTC. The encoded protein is CASSLASLAGRSYKEQFF.

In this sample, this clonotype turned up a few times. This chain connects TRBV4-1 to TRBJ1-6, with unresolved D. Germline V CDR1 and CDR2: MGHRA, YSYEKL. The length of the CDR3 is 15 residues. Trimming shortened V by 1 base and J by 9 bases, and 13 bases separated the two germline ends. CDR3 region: CASSQAPVERSPLHF. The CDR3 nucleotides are TGCGCCAGCAGCCAAGCCCCGGTGGAACGTTCACCCCTCCACTTT.

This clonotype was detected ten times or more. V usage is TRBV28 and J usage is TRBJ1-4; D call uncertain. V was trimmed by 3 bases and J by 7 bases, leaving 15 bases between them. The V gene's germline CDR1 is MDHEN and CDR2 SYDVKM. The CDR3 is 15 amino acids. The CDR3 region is CASSLPVVGREKLFF. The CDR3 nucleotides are TGTGCCAGCAGTTTGCCGGTCGTCGGTCGTGAAAAACTGTTTTTT.

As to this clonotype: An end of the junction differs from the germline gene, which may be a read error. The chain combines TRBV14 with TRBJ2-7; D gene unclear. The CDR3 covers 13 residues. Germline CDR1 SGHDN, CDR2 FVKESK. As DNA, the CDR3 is TGTGCCGGCAGCCAAGATCTTATTTTCGAGCAGTACTTC. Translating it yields CAGSQDLIFEQYF.

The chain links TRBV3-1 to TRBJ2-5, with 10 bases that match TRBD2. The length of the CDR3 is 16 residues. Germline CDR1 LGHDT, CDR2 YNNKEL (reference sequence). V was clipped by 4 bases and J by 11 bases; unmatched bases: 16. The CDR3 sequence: CASSLKRTSGHNEQYF. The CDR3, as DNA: TGTGCCAGCAGCCTAAAAAGGACTAGCGGCCACAATGAGCAGTACTTC.

The CDR3 DNA reads TGTGCCAGCAGTGTACAGCAAGGGACAGGGGGCCGGACAGATACGCAGTATTTT. This codes for CASSVQQGTGGRTDTQYF. The V and J genes are TRBV6-1 and TRBJ2-3, with 12 bases matching TRBD1. V shed 4 bases, J shed 3 bases, and the junction held 11 bases outside the gene matches. CDR3 length: 18 amino acids. Germline V CDR1 and CDR2: MNHNS, SASEGT.

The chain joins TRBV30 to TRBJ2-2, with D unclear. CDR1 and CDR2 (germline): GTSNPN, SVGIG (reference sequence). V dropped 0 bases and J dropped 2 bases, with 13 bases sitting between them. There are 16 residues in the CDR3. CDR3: CAWSVSFADNTGELFF. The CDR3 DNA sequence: TGTGCCTGGAGTGTGTCGTTCGCGGATAACACCGGGGAGCTGTTTTTT. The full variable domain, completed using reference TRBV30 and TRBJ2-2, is SQTIHQWPATLVQPVGSPLSLECTVEGTSNPNLYWYRQAAGRGLQLLFYSVGIGQISSEVPQNLSASRPQDRQFILSSKKLLLSDSGFYLCAWSVSFADNTGELFFGEGSRLTVL.

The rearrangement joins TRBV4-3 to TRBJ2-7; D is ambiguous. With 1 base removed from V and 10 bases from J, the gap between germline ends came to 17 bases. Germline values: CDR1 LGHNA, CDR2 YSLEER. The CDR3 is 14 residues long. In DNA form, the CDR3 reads TGCGCCAGCAGCCAAGGGGCCTGGAGAGAGGCCCAGTACTTC. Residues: CASSQGAWREAQYF.

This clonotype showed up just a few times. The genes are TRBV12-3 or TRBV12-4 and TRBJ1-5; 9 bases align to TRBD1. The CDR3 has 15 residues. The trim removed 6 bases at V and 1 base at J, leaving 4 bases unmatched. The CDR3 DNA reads TGTGCCAGCAGGAGACAGGGGGGAAGCAATCAGCCCCAGCATTTT. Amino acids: CASRRQGGSNQPQHF.

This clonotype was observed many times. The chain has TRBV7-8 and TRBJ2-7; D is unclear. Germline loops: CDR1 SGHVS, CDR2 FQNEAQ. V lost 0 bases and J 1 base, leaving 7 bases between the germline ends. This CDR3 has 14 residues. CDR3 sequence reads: CASSLAGYSYEQYF. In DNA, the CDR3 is TGTGCCAGCAGCTTAGCAGGTTATTCCTACGAGCAGTACTTC.

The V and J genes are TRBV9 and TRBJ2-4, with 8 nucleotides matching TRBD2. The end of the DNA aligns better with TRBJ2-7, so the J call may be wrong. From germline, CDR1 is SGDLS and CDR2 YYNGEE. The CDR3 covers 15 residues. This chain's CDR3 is CASSVAGLVSNEQYF. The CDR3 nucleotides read TGTGCCAGCAGCGTAGCGGGACTAGTATCTAACGAGCAGTACTTC.